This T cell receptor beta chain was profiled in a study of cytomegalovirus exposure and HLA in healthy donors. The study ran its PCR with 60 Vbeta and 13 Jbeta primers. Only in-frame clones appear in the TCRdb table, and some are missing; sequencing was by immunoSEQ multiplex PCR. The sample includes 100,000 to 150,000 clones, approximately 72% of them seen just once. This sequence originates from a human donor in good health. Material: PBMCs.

CDR3 nucleotide sequence: TGTGCCAGCAGCCCCCAGCGAGATACGCAGTATTTT. Amino acids: CASSPQRDTQYF. This chain links TRBV9 with TRBJ2-3; D is ambiguous. This CDR3 comprises 12 residues. CDR1 and CDR2 (germline): SGDLS, YYNGEE. V was clipped by 4 bases and J by 5 bases, with 8 bases between them.